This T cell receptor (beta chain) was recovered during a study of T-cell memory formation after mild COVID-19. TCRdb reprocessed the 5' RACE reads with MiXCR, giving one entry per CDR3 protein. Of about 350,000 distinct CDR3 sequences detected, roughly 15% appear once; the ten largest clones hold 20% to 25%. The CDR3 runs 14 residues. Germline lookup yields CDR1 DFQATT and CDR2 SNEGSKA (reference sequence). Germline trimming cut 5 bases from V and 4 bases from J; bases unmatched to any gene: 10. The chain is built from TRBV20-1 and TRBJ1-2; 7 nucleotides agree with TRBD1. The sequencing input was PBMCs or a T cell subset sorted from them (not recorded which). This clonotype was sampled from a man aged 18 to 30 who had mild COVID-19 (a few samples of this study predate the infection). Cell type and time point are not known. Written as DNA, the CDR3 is TGCAGTGCTTTTATTAGGGGGCCCTTCTATGGCTACACCTTC. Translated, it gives CSAFIRGPFYGYTF.